Listed below are T cell receptor beta chains from one sample, sequenced in a study of beta chain features in type 1 diabetes. The repertoire was sequenced with immunoSEQ multiplex PCR; TCRdb's copy has only in-frame clones and lacks some. This repertoire shows under 450,000 clones, roughly 14% found once; its top ten account for around 0.035%. Material: naive CD4+ T cells from blood. The receptors shown here come from a man aged 30 to 45 in good health. CDR3s include the opening cysteine and the closing phenylalanine or tryptophan. D genes are given only for firm matches. Clone size is given for some rows only: seen once, a few or many times, or a class if the clone is expanded.

d_call,j_call,cdr3_length,clone_size,v_call,cdr3_aa,cdr3_nt
-,TRBJ2-1,14,few,TRBV7-2,CASSFGAGYNEQFF,TGTGCCAGCAGCTTTGGGGCGGGCTACAATGAGCAGTTCTTC
TRBD2,TRBJ2-5,14,few,TRBV4-1,CASSHGTTRETQYF,TGCGCCAGCAGCCATGGGACTACCAGAGAGACCCAGTACTTC
-,TRBJ1-1,14,-,TRBV18,CASSTQDGNTEAFF,TGTGCCAGCTCAACCCAAGACGGCAACACTGAAGCTTTCTTT
-,TRBJ2-2,14,few,TRBV27,CASSRTGWTGELFF,TGTGCCAGCAGCCGAACGGGGTGGACCGGGGAGCTGTTTTTT
-,TRBJ2-2,12,-,TRBV9,CASNPNTGELFF,TGTGCCAGCAACCCGAACACCGGGGAGCTGTTTTTT
-,TRBJ2-3,14,-,TRBV7-2,CASSPRQRTATQYF,TGTGCCAGCAGCCCCCGCCAGAGAACTGCTACGCAGTATTTT
-,TRBJ1-3,14,-,TRBV10-3,CAISLKSSGNTIYF,TGTGCCATCAGTCTAAAGAGCTCTGGAAACACCATATATTTT
-,TRBJ1-1,12,few,TRBV7-2,CASSSRRTEAFF,TGTGCCAGCAGCTCTCGGAGGACTGAAGCTTTCTTT
-,TRBJ1-1,14,once,TRBV4-1,CASSQDRRNTEAFF,TGCGCCAGCAGCCAAGATCGGAGGAACACTGAAGCTTTCTTT
-,TRBJ2-5,14,-,TRBV5-4,CASSLLREQETQYF,TGTGCCAGCAGCTTGCTCAGGGAGCAAGAGACCCAGTACTTC
-,TRBJ1-2,13,-,TRBV11-2,CASSPTDGTGYTF,TGTGCCAGCAGTCCGACCGACGGGACAGGCTACACCTTC
-,TRBJ2-1,12,-,TRBV7-6,CASSPAIGEQFF,TGTGCCAGCAGCCCGGCGATCGGTGAGCAGTTCTTC
TRBD1,TRBJ2-3,15,-,TRBV5-1,CASGRQGQGADTQYF,TGCGCCAGCGGACGACAAGGACAGGGCGCAGATACGCAGTATTTT
-,TRBJ2-5,13,-,TRBV29-1,CSVGRDYQETQYF,TGCAGCGTTGGAAGAGATTACCAAGAGACCCAGTACTTC
TRBD1,TRBJ2-7,17,-,TRBV11-2,CASSKEVPGGGPDEQYF,TGTGCCAGCAGCAAAGAGGTCCCAGGGGGTGGTCCTGACGAGCAGTACTTC
TRBD2,TRBJ2-7,18,-,TRBV5-1,CASSLVGTSGGGLDEQYF,TGCGCCAGCAGCTTGGTTGGGACTAGCGGTGGTGGGCTAGACGAGCAGTACTTC
TRBD2,TRBJ2-1,14,-,TRBV11-3,CASSFGLAGNEQFF,TGTGCCAGCAGCTTTGGACTAGCAGGCAATGAGCAGTTCTTC
TRBD2,TRBJ2-1,15,-,TRBV7-2,CASSLSGANYNEQFF,TGTGCCAGCAGCCTTAGCGGGGCCAATTACAATGAGCAGTTCTTC
-,TRBJ2-3,14,few,TRBV5-1,CASNRDRSTDTQYF,TGCGCCAGCAACAGGGACCGTAGCACAGATACGCAGTATTTT
-,TRBJ2-5,12,-,TRBV6-5,CAISESRETQYF,TGTGCCATCAGTGAGTCGAGAGAGACCCAGTACTTC
-,TRBJ1-1,17,-,TRBV7-9,CASSLGSPGKKATEAFF,TGTGCCAGCAGCTTAGGAAGCCCCGGGAAGAAAGCCACTGAAGCTTTCTTT
TRBD1,TRBJ1-1,15,-,TRBV29-1,CSVVVPGGMNTEAFF,TGCAGCGTTGTTGTGCCAGGGGGAATGAACACTGAAGCTTTCTTT
-,TRBJ2-5,14,few,TRBV5-1,CASSPVTDGGTQYF,TGCGCCAGCAGCCCTGTCACAGACGGGGGGACCCAGTACTTC
-,TRBJ1-5,14,-,TRBV5-6,CASSLMGRGQPQHF,TGTGCCAGCAGCTTGATGGGAAGAGGTCAGCCCCAGCATTTT
-,TRBJ2-7,13,few,TRBV19,CASSITRGYEQYF,TGTGCCAGTAGTATAACCAGGGGCTACGAGCAGTACTTC